One and the same sample provided the 8 T cell receptor beta chains below, sequenced in a study of T-cell memory formation after mild COVID-19. A single record per CDR3 protein comes from TCRdb applying MiXCR to the 5' RACE reads. The sample shows almost 45,000 distinct CDR3 sequences, roughly 7% of them seen only once. The sequencing input was PBMCs or a T cell subset sorted from them (not recorded which). The receptors come from an adult who had mild COVID-19 (a few samples of this study predate the infection). Cell type and time point are not known.

The chain is built from TRBV20-1 and TRBJ1-1; D call uncertain. CDR1 and CDR2 (germline): DFQATT, SNEGSKA (reference sequence). V was clipped by 0 bases and J by 5 bases, with 10 bases between them. This CDR3 region has 13 residues. CDR3: CSARDMLRTEAFF. CDR3 sequence (DNA): TGCAGTGCTAGAGACATGCTGCGAACTGAAGCTTTCTTT.

The V gene is TRBV2, the J gene TRBJ2-7, with a tentative D call TRBD1 (6 bases). CDR1 and CDR2 (germline): SNHLY, FYNNEI. The V and J ends lost 2 bases and 6 bases respectively, with 14 bases between them. The CDR3 is made up of 14 amino acids. The CDR3 spells CASSERGRGGEQYF. The CDR3 nucleotides are TGTGCCAGCAGTGAAAGGGGGAGAGGGGGCGAGCAGTACTTC.

The gene calls are TRBV4-3 and TRBJ1-2, with D uncertain. Between the trimmed V and J ends, which lost 5 bases and 2 bases, there was a span of 15 bases. Germline values: CDR1 LGHNA, CDR2 YSLEER. The CDR3 extends over 15 amino acids. The DNA of the CDR3 is TGCGCCAGCAGCATGAGTTGGGCCGGGAACTATGGCTACACCTTC. It encodes CASSMSWAGNYGYTF.

The chain combines TRBV7-3 with TRBJ1-2; possibly TRBD1 for D (5 bases). Germline loops: CDR1 SGHTA, CDR2 FQGTGA. V shed 5 bases and J shed 6 bases, with 13 bases lying between them. The CDR3 extends over 13 amino acids. CDR3 sequence: CASSKGGEDGYTF. The CDR3 DNA reads TGTGCCAGCAGCAAAGGAGGGGAGGATGGCTACACCTTC.

There are many counts of this clonotype. The gene calls are TRBV15 and TRBJ2-1; 8 bases map to TRBD1. Germline loops: CDR1 LNHNV, CDR2 YYDKDF (reference sequence). Unmatched junction bases numbered 5, after V lost 0 bases and J lost 7 bases. The CDR3 sequence is 15 residues long. The CDR3 spells CATSRDKQGGNEQFF. CDR3 nucleotide sequence: TGTGCCACCAGCAGAGACAAACAGGGGGGTAATGAGCAGTTCTTC.

This clonotype has just a few counts. The V gene is TRBV5-6, the J gene TRBJ2-3; D perhaps matches TRBD2 (6 bases). The germline V and J ends were trimmed by 0 bases and 5 bases, with 7 bases remaining between them. Germline values: CDR1 SGHDT, CDR2 YYEEEE. This CDR3 has 13 residues. CDR3 loop: CASSLAGVDTQYF. The CDR3 DNA follows: TGTGCCAGCAGCTTGGCGGGAGTAGATACGCAGTATTTT.

This clonotype appeared many times. This chain connects TRBV4-1 to TRBJ2-2; 9 nucleotides match TRBD2. From germline, CDR1 is MGHRA and CDR2 YSYEKL. This CDR3 region has 17 residues. Trimming took 4 bases from V and 0 from J; bases not matched to a gene: 6. The CDR3 region is CASSLLGLASNTGELFF. The CDR3 nucleotides are TGCGCCAGCAGCCTCCTCGGACTAGCGTCGAACACCGGGGAGCTGTTTTTT.

Comments on this clonotype: A much bigger clone sits one base away, suggesting this may be a read error. This likely comes from a read error, as the CDR3 has no conserved phenylalanine or tryptophan at its end. The chain has TRBV19 and TRBJ1-2, with a tentative D call TRBD1 (5 bases). V lost 1 base to trimming and J lost 8 bases, with 11 bases between them. Germline V gene sequence: CDR1 LNHDA, CDR2 SQIVND (reference sequence). The CDR3 is 13 residues long. The CDR3, as DNA: TGTGCCAGTAGTATAGCAGGGATAAACGGCTACACCTTA. Encoded protein: CASSIAGINGYTL.